The sequence of this TCR beta chain was determined in a study of Ad26.COV2.S vaccination and SARS-CoV-2 variants. Study-wide context: Once or twice, 56 days apart, Ad26.COV2.S was delivered intramuscularly. Broader study findings: There was a possibility that the TCR breadth and depth analyses underestimated total T cell responses. Breadth measured for non-spike TCRs was similar across vaccine and placebo recipients.

The assay was immunoSEQ multiplex PCR, and TCRdb's table has in-frame clones only and misses some. The table shows roughly 380,000 clones, with more than 75% occurring only once. Indicated treatment: around 19 received Ad26.COV2.S at low or high dose, single or two shots; several received placebo; per-sample allocation not given. The samples date from day 63 after the first vaccine or placebo injection. The CDR3 loop spans 14 amino acids. Germline V gene data show CDR1 as KGHDR and CDR2 as SFDVKD. Trimming took 1 base from V and 5 from J, leaving 10 bases between them. Turning to this clone: Its antigen is undetermined.

This rearrangement joins TRBV24-1 to TRBJ2-5, with unresolved D. This TCR was sampled from a person aged 18-60 years who received the Ad26.COV2.S COVID-19 vaccine or a placebo. The source was peripheral blood, collected in a trial of Ad26.COV2.S vaccine versus placebo. The CDR3 spells CATSDFGPPETQYF. The CDR3, as DNA: TGTGCCACCAGTGATTTTGGCCCTCCGGAGACCCAGTACTTC.